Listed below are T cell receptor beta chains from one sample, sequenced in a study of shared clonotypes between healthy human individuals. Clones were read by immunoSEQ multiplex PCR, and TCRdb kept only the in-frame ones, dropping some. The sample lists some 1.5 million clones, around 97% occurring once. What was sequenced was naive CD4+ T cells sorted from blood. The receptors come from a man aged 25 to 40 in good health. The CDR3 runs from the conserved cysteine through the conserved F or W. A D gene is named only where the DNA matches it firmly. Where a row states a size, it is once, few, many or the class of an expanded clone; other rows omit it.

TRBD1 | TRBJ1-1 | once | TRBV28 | CASSQRTGATEAFF | TGTGCCAGCAGCCAGAGGACAGGGGCCACGGAAGCTTTCTTT
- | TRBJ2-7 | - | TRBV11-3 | CASSFLRAYEQYF | TGTGCCAGCAGCTTCTTACGCGCCTACGAGCAGTACTTC
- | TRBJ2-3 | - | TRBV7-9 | CASQDGTPDTQYF | TGTGCCAGCCAGGACGGGACCCCAGATACGCAGTATTTT
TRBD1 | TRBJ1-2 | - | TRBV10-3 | CAISYAGTGERGNDYGYTF | TGTGCCATAAGCTATGCCGGGACAGGGGAAAGGGGAAACGACTATGGCTACACCTTC
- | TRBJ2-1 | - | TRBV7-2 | CASRVYTGSYNEQFF | TGTGCCAGCAGGGTTTACACAGGGTCTTACAATGAGCAGTTCTTC
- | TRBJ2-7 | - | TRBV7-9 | CASSLGNPREQYF | TGTGCCAGCAGTCTCGGAAACCCTCGCGAACAGTACTTC
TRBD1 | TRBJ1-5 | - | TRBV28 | CASSLFSLRDRGQGQPQHF | TGTGCCAGCAGTTTATTCTCCCTAAGGGACAGGGGGCAAGGTCAGCCCCAGCATTTT
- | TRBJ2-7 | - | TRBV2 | CASSEEGVSYEQYF | TGTGCCAGCAGTGAAGAGGGGGTCTCATACGAGCAGTACTTC
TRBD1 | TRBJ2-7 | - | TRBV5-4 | CASSLRGQGFEQYF | TGTGCCAGCAGCTTGCGGGGACAGGGTTTCGAGCAGTACTTC
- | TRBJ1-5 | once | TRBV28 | CASEGQYQPQHF | TGTGCCAGCGAGGGGCAGTATCAGCCCCAGCATTTT
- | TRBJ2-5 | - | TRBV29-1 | CSVLALSETQYF | TGCAGCGTCCTAGCGTTGTCAGAGACCCAGTACTTC
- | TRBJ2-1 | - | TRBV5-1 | CASSLGVNNEQFF | TGCGCCAGCAGCTTGGGCGTTAACAATGAGCAGTTCTTC
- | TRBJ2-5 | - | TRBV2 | CASSGETRETQYF | TGTGCCAGCAGCGGAGAAACGAGAGAGACCCAGTACTTC
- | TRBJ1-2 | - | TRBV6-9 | CASSYSPDYGYTF | TGTGCCAGCAGTTACTCCCCGGACTATGGCTACACCTTC
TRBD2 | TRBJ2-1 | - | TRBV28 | CASSLPGLAGVNEQFF | TGTGCCAGCAGTTTACCGGGACTAGCGGGAGTCAATGAGCAGTTCTTC
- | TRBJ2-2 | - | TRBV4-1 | CASSQDPNTGELFF | TGCGCCAGCAGCCAAGACCCGAACACCGGGGAGCTGTTTTTT
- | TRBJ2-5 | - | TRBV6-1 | CASSELGRKETQYF | TGTGCCAGCAGTGAACTCGGACGGAAAGAGACCCAGTACTTC
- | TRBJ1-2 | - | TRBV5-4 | CASSPIPDGGYTF | TGTGCCAGCAGCCCTATCCCGGACGGAGGCTACACCTTC
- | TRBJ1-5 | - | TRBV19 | CASTVRPGMSQPQHF | TGTGCCAGTACCGTTCGACCGGGGATGAGTCAGCCCCAGCATTTT
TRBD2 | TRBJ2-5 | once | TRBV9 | CASSVGEGSLETQYF | TGTGCCAGCAGCGTAGGGGAGGGGAGCCTAGAGACCCAGTACTTC
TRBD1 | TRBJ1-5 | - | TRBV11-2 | CASSLGTGRFYGNQPQHF | TGTGCCAGCAGCTTAGGGACAGGGAGATTTTACGGCAATCAGCCCCAGCATTTT
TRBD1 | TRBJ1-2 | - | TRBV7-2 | CASSPHIHRQGANYGYTF | TGTGCCAGCAGCCCACACATACATAGACAGGGGGCGAACTATGGCTACACCTTC
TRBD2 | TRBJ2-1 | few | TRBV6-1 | CASSETSGSYNEQFF | TGTGCCAGCAGTGAGACTAGCGGCTCCTACAATGAGCAGTTCTTC
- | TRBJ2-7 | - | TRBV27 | CASSRTLQGYEQYF | TGTGCCAGCAGTCGGACTCTACAAGGTTACGAGCAGTACTTC
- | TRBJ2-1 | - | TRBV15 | CATSSRRTDSYNEQFF | TGTGCCACCAGCAGCCGCAGGACCGACTCCTACAATGAGCAGTTCTTC
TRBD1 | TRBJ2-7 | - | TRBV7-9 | CASSLGPGTGYTYEQYF | TGTGCCAGCAGCTTAGGCCCCGGGACAGGGTACACCTACGAGCAGTACTTC
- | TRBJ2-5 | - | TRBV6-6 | CASSYSNGRETQYF | TGTGCCAGCAGTTACTCGAACGGGCGGGAGACCCAGTACTTC
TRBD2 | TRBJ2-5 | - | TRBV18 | CASSPNSGSEETQYF | TGTGCCAGCTCACCCAATAGCGGGAGCGAAGAGACCCAGTACTTC
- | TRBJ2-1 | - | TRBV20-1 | CSGQHNEQFF | TGCAGTGGGCAACACAATGAGCAGTTCTTC
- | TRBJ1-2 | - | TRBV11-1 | CASSSNLVNYGYTF | TGTGCCAGCAGCTCTAACCTGGTAAACTATGGCTACACCTTC
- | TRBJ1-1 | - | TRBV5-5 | CASSLRLGTEAFF | TGTGCCAGCAGCTTGCGGCTTGGGACTGAAGCTTTCTTT
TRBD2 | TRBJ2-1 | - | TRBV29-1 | CSVWTSIGYNEQFF | TGCAGCGTTTGGACTAGCATTGGCTACAATGAGCAGTTCTTC
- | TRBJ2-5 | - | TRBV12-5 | CASGLVGQETQYF | TGTGCTAGTGGTTTGGTAGGGCAAGAGACCCAGTACTTC
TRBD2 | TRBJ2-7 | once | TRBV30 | CAWSVGVAGGPHEQYF | TGTGCCTGGAGTGTTGGAGTGGCGGGAGGGCCACACGAGCAGTACTTC
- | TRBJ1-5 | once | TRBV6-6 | CASSYEGLQPQHF | TGTGCCAGCAGTTACGAGGGGTTGCAGCCCCAGCATTTT
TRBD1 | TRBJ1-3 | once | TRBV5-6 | CASSLAQGMLKNTIYF | TGTGCCAGCAGCTTGGCACAGGGGATGTTGAAAAACACCATATATTTT
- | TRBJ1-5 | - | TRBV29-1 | CSVAKGSNQPQHF | TGCAGCGTTGCAAAAGGGTCGAATCAGCCCCAGCATTTT
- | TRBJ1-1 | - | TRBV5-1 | CASSLVENGEAFF | TGCGCCAGCAGCTTGGTCGAGAATGGGGAAGCTTTCTTT
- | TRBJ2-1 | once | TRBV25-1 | CASSPWTSSYNEQFF | TGTGCCAGCAGTCCCTGGACTTCATCCTACAATGAGCAGTTCTTC
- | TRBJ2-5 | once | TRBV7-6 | CASSLIGPETQYF | TGTGCCAGCAGCCTTATCGGGCCAGAGACCCAGTACTTC
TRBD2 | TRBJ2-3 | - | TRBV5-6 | CASSLGPSGRSDTQYF | TGTGCCAGCAGCTTGGGGCCTAGCGGGAGGTCAGATACGCAGTATTTT
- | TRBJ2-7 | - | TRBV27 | CASSFLTGYEQYF | TGTGCCAGCAGTTTCCTTACAGGATACGAGCAGTACTTC
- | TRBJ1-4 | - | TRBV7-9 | CASSRGGEKLFF | TGTGCCAGCAGCCGAGGGGGTGAAAAACTGTTTTTT
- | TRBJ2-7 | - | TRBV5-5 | CASSLWYGPYEQYF | TGTGCCAGCAGCTTATGGTACGGTCCCTACGAGCAGTACTTC
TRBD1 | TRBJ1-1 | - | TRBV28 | CASRLTGANTEAFF | TGTGCCAGCAGGCTGACAGGGGCGAACACTGAAGCTTTCTTT
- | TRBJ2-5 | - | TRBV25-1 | CASSPLDGRETQYF | TGTGCCAGCAGTCCCCTGGATGGACGAGAGACCCAGTACTTC
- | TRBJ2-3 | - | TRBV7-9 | CASSLHPIDTQYF | TGTGCCAGCAGCTTACACCCCATTGATACGCAGTATTTT
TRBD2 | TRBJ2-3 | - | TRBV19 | CASNAGVAVTDTQYF | TGTGCCAGTAATGCGGGAGTAGCGGTCACAGATACGCAGTATTTT
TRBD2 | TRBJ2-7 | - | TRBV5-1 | CASLHTRIERGNVIYEQYF | TGCGCCAGTCTCCATACCCGCATAGAGCGGGGGAATGTAATCTACGAGCAGTACTTC
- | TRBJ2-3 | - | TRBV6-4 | CASSPDLSTDTQYF | TGTGCCAGCAGTCCCGACCTCAGCACAGATACGCAGTATTTT
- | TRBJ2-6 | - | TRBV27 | CASSLSSNGANVLTF | TGTGCCAGCAGTTTATCCTCGAACGGGGCCAACGTCCTGACTTTC
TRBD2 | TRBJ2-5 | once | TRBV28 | CASSLKRTSGPPGTQYF | TGTGCCAGCAGCTTAAAGCGGACTAGCGGACCGCCGGGGACCCAGTACTTC
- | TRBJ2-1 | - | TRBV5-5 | CASSLFQGWYNEQFF | TGTGCCAGCAGCTTGTTCCAGGGGTGGTACAATGAGCAGTTCTTC
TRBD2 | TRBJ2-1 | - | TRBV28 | CASNMVAGIYNEQFF | TGTGCCAGCAATATGGTAGCGGGAATATACAATGAGCAGTTCTTC